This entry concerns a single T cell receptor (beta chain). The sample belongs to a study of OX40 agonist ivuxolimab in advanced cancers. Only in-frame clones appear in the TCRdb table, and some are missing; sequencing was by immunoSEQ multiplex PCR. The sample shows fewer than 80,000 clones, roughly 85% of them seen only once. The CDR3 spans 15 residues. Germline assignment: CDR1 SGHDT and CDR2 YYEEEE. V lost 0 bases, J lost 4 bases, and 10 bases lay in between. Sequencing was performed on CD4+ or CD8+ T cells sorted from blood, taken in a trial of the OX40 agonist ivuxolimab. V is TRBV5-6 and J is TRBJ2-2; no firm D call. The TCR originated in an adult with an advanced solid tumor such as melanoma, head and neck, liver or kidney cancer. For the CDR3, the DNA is TGTGCCAGCAGCTTGGTGACCCAGCCCACCGGGGAGCTGTTTTTT. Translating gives CASSLVTQPTGELFF.